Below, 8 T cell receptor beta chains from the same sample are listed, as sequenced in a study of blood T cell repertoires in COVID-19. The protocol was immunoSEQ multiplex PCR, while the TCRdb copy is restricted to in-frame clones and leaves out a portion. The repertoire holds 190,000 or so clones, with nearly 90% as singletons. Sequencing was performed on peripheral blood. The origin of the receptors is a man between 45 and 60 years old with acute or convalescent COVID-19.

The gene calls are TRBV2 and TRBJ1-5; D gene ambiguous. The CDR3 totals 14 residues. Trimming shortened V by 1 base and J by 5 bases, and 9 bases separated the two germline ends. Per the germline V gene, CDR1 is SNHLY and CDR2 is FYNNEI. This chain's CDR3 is CASSEGRRHQPQHF. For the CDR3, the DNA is TGTGCCAGCAGTGAAGGGCGCAGGCATCAGCCCCAGCATTTT. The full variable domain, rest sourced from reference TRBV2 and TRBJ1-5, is EPEVTQTPSHQVTQMGQEVILRCVPISNHLYFYWYRQILGQKVEFLVSFYNNEISEKSEIFDDQFSVERPDGSNFTLKIRSTKLEDSAMYFCASSEGRRHQPQHFGDGTRLSIL.

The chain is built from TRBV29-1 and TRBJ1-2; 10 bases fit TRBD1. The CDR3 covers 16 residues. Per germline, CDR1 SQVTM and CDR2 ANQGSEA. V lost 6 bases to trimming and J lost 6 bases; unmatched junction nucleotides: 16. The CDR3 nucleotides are TGCAGCGTCAAAAGCTGGGGTGGGACAGGGGTGGATGGCTACACCTTC. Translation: CSVKSWGGTGVDGYTF. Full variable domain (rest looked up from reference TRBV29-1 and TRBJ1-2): SAVISQKPSRDICQRGTSLTIQCQVDSQVTMMFWYRQQPGQSLTLIATANQGSEATYESGFVIDKFPISRPNLTFSTLTVSNMSPEDSSIYLCSVKSWGGTGVDGYTFGSGTRLTVV.

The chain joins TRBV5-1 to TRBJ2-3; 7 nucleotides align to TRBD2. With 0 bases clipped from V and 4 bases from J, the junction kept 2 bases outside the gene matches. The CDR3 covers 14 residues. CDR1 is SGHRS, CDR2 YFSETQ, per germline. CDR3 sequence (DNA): TGCGCCAGCAGCTTGGGAGCGGGGCCAGATACGCAGTATTTT. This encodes CASSLGAGPDTQYF. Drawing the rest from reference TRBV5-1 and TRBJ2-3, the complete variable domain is KAGVTQTPRYLIKTRGQQVTLSCSPISGHRSVSWYQQTPGQGLQFLFEYFSETQRNKGNFPGRFSGRQFSNSRSEMNVSTLELGDSALYLCASSLGAGPDTQYFGPGTRLTVL.

CDR3 DNA sequence: TGTGCCAGCAGCCTTAGCCCCCCTAGCGGGAGTCGGAATGAGCAGTTCTTC. It codes for CASSLSPPSGSRNEQFF. This chain links TRBV7-2 with TRBJ2-1, with TRBD2 matching 10 bases. Germline CDR1 SGHTA, CDR2 FQGNSA. The CDR3 is 17 amino acids. With 5 bases clipped from V and 7 bases from J, the junction kept 14 bases outside the gene matches. Full variable domain (remainder filled in from reference TRBV7-2 and TRBJ2-1): GAGVSQSPSNKVTEKGKDVELRCDPISGHTALYWYRQSLGQGLEFLIYFQGNSAPDKSGLPSDRFSAERTGGSVSTLTIQRTQQEDSAVYLCASSLSPPSGSRNEQFFGPGTRLTVL.

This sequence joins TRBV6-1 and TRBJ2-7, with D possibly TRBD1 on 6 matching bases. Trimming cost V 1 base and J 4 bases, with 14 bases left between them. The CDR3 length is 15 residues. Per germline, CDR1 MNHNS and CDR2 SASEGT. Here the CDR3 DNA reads TGTGCCAGCAGTGAAGGGCAAACAGGGACGTACGAGCAGTACGTC. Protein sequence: CASSEGQTGTYEQYV.

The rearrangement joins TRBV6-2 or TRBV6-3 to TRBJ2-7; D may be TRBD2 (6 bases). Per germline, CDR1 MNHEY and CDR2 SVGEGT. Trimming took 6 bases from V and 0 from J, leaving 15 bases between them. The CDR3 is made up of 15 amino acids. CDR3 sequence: CASSGSGSYSYEQYF. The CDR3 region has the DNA TGTGCCAGCAGCGGTAGCGGAAGTTACTCCTACGAGCAGTACTTC.

The CDR3 DNA reads as TGTGCCAGCAGCTTAGGGGCGGGAGGGCCGCTCGAGCAGTACTTC. Its translation is CASSLGAGGPLEQYF. The rearrangement links TRBV11-2 to TRBJ2-7; TRBD2 matches 9 bases. Germline V lookup: CDR1 SGHAT, CDR2 FQNNGV. Trimming cost V 1 base and J 6 bases; bases outside gene matches: 7. This CDR3 contains 15 residues.

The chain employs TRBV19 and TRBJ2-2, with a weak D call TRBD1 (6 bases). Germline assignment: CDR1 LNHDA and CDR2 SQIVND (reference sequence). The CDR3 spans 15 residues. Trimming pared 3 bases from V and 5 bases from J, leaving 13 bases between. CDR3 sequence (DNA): TGTGCCAGTAGTATTGCGGGCAGGGGAACCGGGGAGCTGTTTTTT. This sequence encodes CASSIAGRGTGELFF.